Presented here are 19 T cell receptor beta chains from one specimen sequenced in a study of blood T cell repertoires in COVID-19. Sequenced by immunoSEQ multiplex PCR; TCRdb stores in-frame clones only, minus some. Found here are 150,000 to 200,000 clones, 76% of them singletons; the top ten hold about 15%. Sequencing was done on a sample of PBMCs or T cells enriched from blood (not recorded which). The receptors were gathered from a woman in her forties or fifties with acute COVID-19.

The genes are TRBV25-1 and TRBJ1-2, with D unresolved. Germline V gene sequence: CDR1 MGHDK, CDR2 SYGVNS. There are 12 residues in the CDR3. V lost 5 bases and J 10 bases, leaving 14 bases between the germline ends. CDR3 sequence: CASSPRWGAYTF. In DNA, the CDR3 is TGTGCCAGCAGTCCCCGGTGGGGAGCCTACACCTTC.

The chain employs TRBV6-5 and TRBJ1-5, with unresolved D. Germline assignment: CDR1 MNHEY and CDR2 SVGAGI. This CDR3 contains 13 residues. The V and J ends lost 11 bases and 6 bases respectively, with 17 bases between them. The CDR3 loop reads CAAAIPGSQPQHF. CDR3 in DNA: TGTGCCGCCGCAATCCCGGGATCTCAGCCCCAGCATTTT.

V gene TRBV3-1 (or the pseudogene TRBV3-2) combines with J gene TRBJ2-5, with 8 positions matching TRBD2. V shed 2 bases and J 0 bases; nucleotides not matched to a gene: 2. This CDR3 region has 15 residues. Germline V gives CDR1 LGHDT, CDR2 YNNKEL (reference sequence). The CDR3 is CASSQWRGDQETQYF. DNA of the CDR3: TGTGCCAGCAGCCAATGGCGGGGGGACCAAGAGACCCAGTACTTC.

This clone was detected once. The CDR3 DNA reads as TGTGCCAGCAGCCACGAGAGACTAGCGGGTTACAATGAGCAGTTCTTC. Residues: CASSHERLAGYNEQFF. This chain uses TRBV6-2 or TRBV6-3 with TRBJ2-1; 10 bases are shared with TRBD2. V gave up 6 bases and J gave up 4 bases; unmatched junction bases: 9. Per the germline V gene, CDR1 is MNHEY and CDR2 is SVGEGT. The CDR3 consists of 16 residues.

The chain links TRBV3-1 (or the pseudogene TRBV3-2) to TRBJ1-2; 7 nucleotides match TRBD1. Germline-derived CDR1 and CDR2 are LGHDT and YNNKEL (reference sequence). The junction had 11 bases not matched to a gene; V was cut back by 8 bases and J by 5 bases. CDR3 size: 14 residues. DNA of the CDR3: TGTGCCAGCGGAGGGGGCGCCCGACGTTATGGCTACACCTTC. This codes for CASGGGARRYGYTF.

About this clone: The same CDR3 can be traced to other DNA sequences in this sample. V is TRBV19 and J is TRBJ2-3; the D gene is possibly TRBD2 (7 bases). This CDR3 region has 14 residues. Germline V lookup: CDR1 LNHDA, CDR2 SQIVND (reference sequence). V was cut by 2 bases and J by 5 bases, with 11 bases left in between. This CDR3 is CASSIRGAGDTQYF. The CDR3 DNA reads TGTGCCAGTAGTATACGGGGGGCAGGAGATACGCAGTATTTT.

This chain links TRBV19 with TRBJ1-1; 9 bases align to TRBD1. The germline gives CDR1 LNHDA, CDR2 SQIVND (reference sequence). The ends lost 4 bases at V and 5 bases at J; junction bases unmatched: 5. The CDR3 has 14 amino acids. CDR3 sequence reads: CASSRDRDGTEAFF. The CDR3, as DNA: TGTGCCAGTAGTAGGGACAGGGATGGGACTGAAGCTTTCTTT.

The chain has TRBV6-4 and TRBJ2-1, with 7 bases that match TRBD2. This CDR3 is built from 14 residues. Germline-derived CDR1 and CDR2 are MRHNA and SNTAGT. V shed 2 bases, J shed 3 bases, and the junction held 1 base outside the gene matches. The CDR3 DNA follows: TGTGCCAGCAGTGACGGGGGGGGCTACAATGAGCAGTTCTTC. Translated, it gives CASSDGGGYNEQFF.

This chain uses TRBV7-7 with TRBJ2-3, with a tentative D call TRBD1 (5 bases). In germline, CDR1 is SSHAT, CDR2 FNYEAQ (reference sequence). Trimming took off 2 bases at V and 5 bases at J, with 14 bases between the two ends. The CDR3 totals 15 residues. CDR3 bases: TGTGCCAGCAGCTTAACAAACCAAAGGGGAGATACGCAGTATTTT. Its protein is CASSLTNQRGDTQYF.

The CDR3 is CASREQGQAGYTF. Here the CDR3 DNA reads TGTGCCAGCCGCGAACAGGGGCAGGCTGGCTACACCTTC. The chain links TRBV6-5 to TRBJ1-2, with TRBD1 matching 7 bases. The J segment lost 7 bases and the V segment lost 8 bases, leaving 10 bases of the junction unmatched. This CDR3 spans 13 amino acids. From germline, CDR1 is MNHEY and CDR2 SVGAGI.

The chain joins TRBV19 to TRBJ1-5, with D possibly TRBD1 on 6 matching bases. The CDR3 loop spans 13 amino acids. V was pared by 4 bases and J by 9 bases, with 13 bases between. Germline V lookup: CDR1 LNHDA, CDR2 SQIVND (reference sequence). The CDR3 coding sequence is TGTGCCAGTAGTAACCTGGGGGGGCCGCCCCAGCATTTT. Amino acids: CASSNLGGPPQHF.

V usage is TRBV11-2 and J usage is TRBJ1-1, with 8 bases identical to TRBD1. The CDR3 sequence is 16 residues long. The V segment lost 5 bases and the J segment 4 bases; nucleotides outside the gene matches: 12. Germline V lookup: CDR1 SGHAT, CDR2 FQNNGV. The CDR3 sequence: CASSVIIGQGGTEAFF. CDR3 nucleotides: TGTGCCAGCAGCGTTATAATCGGACAGGGAGGCACTGAAGCTTTCTTT.

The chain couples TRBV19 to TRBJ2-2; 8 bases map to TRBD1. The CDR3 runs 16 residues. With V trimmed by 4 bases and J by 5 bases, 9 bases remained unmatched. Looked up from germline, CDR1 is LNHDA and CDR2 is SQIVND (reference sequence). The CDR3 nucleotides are TGTGCCAGTAGTAGACTCGGACAGGGATTAACCGGGGAGCTGTTTTTT. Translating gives CASSRLGQGLTGELFF.

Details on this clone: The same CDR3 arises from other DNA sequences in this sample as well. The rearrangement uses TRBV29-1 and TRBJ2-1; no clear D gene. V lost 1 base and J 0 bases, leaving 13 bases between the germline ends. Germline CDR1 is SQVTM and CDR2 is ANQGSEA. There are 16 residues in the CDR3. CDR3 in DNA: TGCAGCGTTGAAGGATTGGCAGGCCGCTCCTACAATGAGCAGTTCTTC. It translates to CSVEGLAGRSYNEQFF.

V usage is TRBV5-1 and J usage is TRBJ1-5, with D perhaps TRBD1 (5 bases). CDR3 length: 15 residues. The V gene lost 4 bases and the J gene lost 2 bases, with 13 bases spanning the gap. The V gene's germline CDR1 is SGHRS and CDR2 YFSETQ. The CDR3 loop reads CASSPWGERNQPQHF. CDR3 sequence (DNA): TGCGCCAGCAGCCCCTGGGGGGAACGCAATCAGCCCCAGCATTTT.

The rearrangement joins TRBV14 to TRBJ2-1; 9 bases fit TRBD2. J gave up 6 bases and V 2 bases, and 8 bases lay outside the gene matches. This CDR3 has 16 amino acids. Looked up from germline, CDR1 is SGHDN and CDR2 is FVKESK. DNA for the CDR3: TGTGCCAGCAGCCAAATCGGCCTAGCGGGGTCCAATGAGCAGTTCTTC. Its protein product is CASSQIGLAGSNEQFF.

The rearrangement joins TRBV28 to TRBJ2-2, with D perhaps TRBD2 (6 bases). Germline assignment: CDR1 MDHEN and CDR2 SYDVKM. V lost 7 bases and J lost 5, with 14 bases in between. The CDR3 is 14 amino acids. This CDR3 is CASTPLAYTGELFF. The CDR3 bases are TGTGCCAGCACTCCCCTAGCGTATACCGGGGAGCTGTTTTTT. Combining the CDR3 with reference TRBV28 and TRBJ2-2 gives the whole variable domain DVKVTQSSRYLVKRTGEKVFLECVQDMDHENMFWYRQDPGLGLRLIYFSYDVKMKEKGDIPEGYSVSREKKERFSLILESASTNQTSMYLCASTPLAYTGELFFGEGSRLTVL.

CDR3 DNA sequence: TGCGCCAGCAGCCAAGTAAGGGGCGCTGGAAACACCATATATTTT. It encodes CASSQVRGAGNTIYF. This chain uses TRBV4-1 with TRBJ1-3; the D gene is possibly TRBD1 (5 bases). Germline assignment: CDR1 MGHRA and CDR2 YSYEKL. This CDR3 comprises 15 residues. V lost 1 base to trimming and J lost 2 bases, with 9 bases between them.

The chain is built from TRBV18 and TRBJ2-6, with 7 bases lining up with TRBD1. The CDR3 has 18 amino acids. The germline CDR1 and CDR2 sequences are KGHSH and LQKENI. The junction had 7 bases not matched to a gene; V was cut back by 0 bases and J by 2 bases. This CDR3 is CASSPPRQGGAGANVLTF. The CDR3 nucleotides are TGTGCCAGCTCACCACCGAGACAGGGTGGGGCTGGGGCCAACGTCCTGACTTTC.